Presented here are 5 T cell receptor beta chains from one specimen sequenced in a study of blood T cell repertoires in COVID-19 (dated by TCRdb to 2020 to 2022). Libraries came from the immunoSEQ multiplex PCR assay. Imported from immuneACCESS, the table was reduced by TCRdb to in-frame sequences with V and J called. These copies leave out some clones; in studies compared against another copy, an unresolved V gene accounts for under half, and the cause of the remainder is not known. Across this sample there are 250,000 to 300,000 clones, with over 65% seen only once. Of the sample, about 4.5% is held by the ten largest clones. The sequenced material came from peripheral blood. These receptors were collected from a man aged 55 to 70 who had recovered from COVID-19.

The chain links TRBV18 to TRBJ1-3, with 7 bases identical to TRBD1. Unmatched junction bases numbered 3, after V lost 2 bases and J lost 2 bases. CDR3 length: 15 amino acids. Germline V CDR1 and CDR2: KGHSH, LQKENI. The CDR3 spells CASSPMTGPGNTIYF. CDR3 coding DNA: TGTGCCAGCTCACCAATGACAGGGCCTGGAAACACCATATATTTT. Full variable domain (missing parts from reference TRBV18 and TRBJ1-3): NAGVMQNPRHLVRRRGQEARLRCSPMKGHSHVYWYRQLPEEGLKFMVYLQKENIIDESGMPKERFSAEFPKEGPSILRIQQVVRGDSAAYFCASSPMTGPGNTIYFGEGSWLTVV.

This chain connects TRBV18 to TRBJ2-2, with 12 bases identical to TRBD2. This CDR3 spans 17 amino acids. CDR1 KGHSH and CDR2 LQKENI come from the germline V gene. The trim removed 1 base at V and 6 bases at J, leaving 6 bases unmatched. DNA for the CDR3: TGTGCCAGCTCACCACAAAGTGGGACTAGCGGGTCCGGGGAGCTGTTTTTT. Translating gives CASSPQSGTSGSGELFF.

The chain has TRBV6-2 or TRBV6-3 and TRBJ2-1, with D perhaps TRBD2 (5 bases). Trimming cost V 3 bases and J 5 bases, with 14 bases left between them. The CDR3 length is 15 residues. From germline, CDR1 is MNHEY and CDR2 SVGEGT. CDR3 protein: CASSYVLVPNNEQFF. CDR3 in DNA: TGTGCCAGCAGTTATGTACTAGTCCCAAACAATGAGCAGTTCTTC.

The chain uses TRBV18 and TRBJ1-2; possible D gene TRBD1, 5 bases. The CDR3 consists of 14 residues. Trimming shortened V by 2 bases and J by 10 bases, and 17 bases separated the two germline ends. Germline CDR1 KGHSH, CDR2 LQKENI. As DNA, the CDR3 is TGTGCCAGCTCACCAGTCAGGGACTTTCGGAACTACACCTTC. Amino acids: CASSPVRDFRNYTF. The complete variable domain, with remaining parts taken from reference TRBV18 and TRBJ1-2, reads NAGVMQNPRHLVRRRGQEARLRCSPMKGHSHVYWYRQLPEEGLKFMVYLQKENIIDESGMPKERFSAEFPKEGPSILRIQQVVRGDSAAYFCASSPVRDFRNYTFGSGTRLTVV.

This chain joins TRBV24-1 and TRBJ2-3, with unresolved D. The CDR3 has 14 residues. V was clipped by 3 bases and J by 2 bases, with 8 bases between them. Germline-derived CDR1 and CDR2 are KGHDR and SFDVKD. CDR3 sequence (DNA): TGTGCCACCAGTGATACTACCTACACAGATACGCAGTATTTT. Translation gives CATSDTTYTDTQYF.